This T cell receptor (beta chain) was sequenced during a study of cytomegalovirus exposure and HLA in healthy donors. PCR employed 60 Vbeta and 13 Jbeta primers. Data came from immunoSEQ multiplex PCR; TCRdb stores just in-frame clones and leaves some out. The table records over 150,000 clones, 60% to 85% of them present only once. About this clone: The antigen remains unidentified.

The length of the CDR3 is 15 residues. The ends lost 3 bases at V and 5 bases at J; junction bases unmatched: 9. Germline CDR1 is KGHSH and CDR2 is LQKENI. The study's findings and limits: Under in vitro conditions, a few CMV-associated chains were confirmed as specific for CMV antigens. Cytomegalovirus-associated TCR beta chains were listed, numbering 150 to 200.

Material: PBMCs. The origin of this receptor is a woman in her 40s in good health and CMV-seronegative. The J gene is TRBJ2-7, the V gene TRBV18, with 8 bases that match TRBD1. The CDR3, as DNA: TGTGCCAGCTCACCGCGACAGGGGTTCGGCCACGAGCAGTACTTC. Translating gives CASSPRQGFGHEQYF.